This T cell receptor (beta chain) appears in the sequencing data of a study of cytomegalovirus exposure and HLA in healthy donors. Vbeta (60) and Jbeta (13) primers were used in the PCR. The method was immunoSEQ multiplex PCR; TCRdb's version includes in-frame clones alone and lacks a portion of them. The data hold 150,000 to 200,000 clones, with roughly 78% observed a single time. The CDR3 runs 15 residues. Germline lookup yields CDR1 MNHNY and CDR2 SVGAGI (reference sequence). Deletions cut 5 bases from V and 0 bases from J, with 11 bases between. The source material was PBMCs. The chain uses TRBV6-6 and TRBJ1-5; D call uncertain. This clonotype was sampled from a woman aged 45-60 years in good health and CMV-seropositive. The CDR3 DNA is TGTGCCAGCAGTAAAGGACTGTATAGCAATCAGCCCCAGCATTTT. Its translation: CASSKGLYSNQPQHF.